This passage covers 14 T cell receptor beta chains from one sample sequenced in a study of human T cells and chemical hapten exposure. Regarding time point: patch test 3, about 24 weeks after DPC sensitization. The treatment here: therapeutic diphenylcyclopropenone sensitization with weekly scalp DPC. TCRdb analysed the RACE reads with MiXCR anew, one entry per CDR3 protein. Here the sample spans just over 70,000 distinct CDR3 sequences, around 10% being singletons. The sequenced sample was whole blood, obtained in connection with sensitization to the hapten diphenylcyclopropenone (DPC). All receptors derive from a woman aged 50 to 65 with alopecia areata. Some clones in this sample may be carry-over from other donors' samples.

This clonotype came up a few times. The rearrangement links TRBV12-3 or TRBV12-4 to TRBJ2-1; the match to TRBD2 covers 8 bases. Unmatched junction bases numbered 8, after V lost 8 bases and J lost 8 bases. The CDR3 runs to 13 residues. CDR3 nucleotides: TGTGCCAGCTCGGGGGGGGTTCTGGATGAGCAGTTCTTC. Protein sequence: CASSGGVLDEQFF.

This clonotype was recorded many times. This sequence joins TRBV20-1 and TRBJ2-6, with 11 bases lining up with TRBD1. Unmatched junction bases numbered 5, after V lost 5 bases and J lost 2 bases. The CDR3 sequence is 16 residues long. Germline V CDR1 and CDR2: DFQATT, SNEGSKA (reference sequence). In nucleotides, the CDR3 is TGCAGTGCTGGACAGGGGGCCGCCACTGGGGCCAACGTCCTGACTTTC. The encoded protein is CSAGQGAATGANVLTF.

CDR3 nucleotide sequence: TGCAGTGCTAGGATCCCGTGGGGGACAAATGAAAAACTGTTTTTT. Its protein product is CSARIPWGTNEKLFF. This rearrangement joins TRBV20-1 to TRBJ1-4; tentative D call: TRBD1 (6 bases). Germline CDR1 and CDR2: DFQATT and SNEGSKA (reference sequence). The germline V and J ends were trimmed by 3 bases and 5 bases, with 16 bases remaining between them. The CDR3 length is 15 residues.

In this sample, this clonotype turned up many times. DNA for the CDR3: TGTGCCATCAGTGAGTCTACAGGTCAGCCCCAGCATTTT. Translating gives CAISESTGQPQHF. V gene TRBV10-3 combines with J gene TRBJ1-5; D is possibly TRBD1 (5 bases). Germline-derived CDR1 and CDR2 are ENHRY and SYGVKD. Trimming took off 0 bases at V and 6 bases at J, with 6 bases between the two ends. This CDR3 spans 13 amino acids.

This clonotype was seen ten or more times. V is TRBV28 and J is TRBJ1-2; D is ambiguous. V lost 3 bases and J lost 6, with 5 bases in between. The CDR3 is made up of 11 amino acids. CDR1 MDHEN and CDR2 SYDVKM come from the germline V gene. DNA for the CDR3: TGTGCCAGCAGTTTCATTAATGGCTACACCTTC. Encoded protein: CASSFINGYTF.

This clonotype was counted between two and nine times. The gene calls are TRBV28 and TRBJ1-6, with TRBD1 matching 10 bases. The trim removed 4 bases at V and 11 bases at J, leaving 8 bases unmatched. The length of the CDR3 is 15 residues. The V gene's germline CDR1 is MDHEN and CDR2 SYDVKM. This CDR3 is CASSSRDRGPPPLHF. The CDR3, as DNA: TGTGCCAGCAGTTCCCGGGACAGGGGTCCACCACCCCTCCACTTT.

This clonotype was observed many times. The chain employs TRBV7-8 and TRBJ2-3, with 14 bases fitting TRBD2. The V and J ends lost 3 bases and 0 bases, in that order; junction bases with no gene match: 5. Germline loops: CDR1 SGHVS, CDR2 FQNEAQ. The CDR3 covers 18 residues. CDR3 protein: CASSFGLAGGLSTDTQYF. The CDR3 nucleotides are TGTGCCAGCAGCTTTGGACTAGCGGGGGGACTGAGCACAGATACGCAGTATTTT.

The table lists this clonotype with many counts. This CDR3 is CASRQTKDSSYNEQFF. As DNA, the CDR3 is TGTGCCAGCAGACAGACTAAAGATAGCTCCTACAATGAGCAGTTCTTC. The rearrangement joins TRBV11-1 to TRBJ2-1; TRBD2 is a possible D gene (5 bases). Germline values: CDR1 SGHAT, CDR2 FQDESV (reference sequence). V was pared by 6 bases and J by 0 bases, with 15 bases between. The length of the CDR3 is 16 residues.

This clonotype was recorded many times. The gene calls are TRBV5-1 and TRBJ2-1; D gene unclear. The length of the CDR3 is 17 residues. V dropped 7 bases and J dropped 0 bases, with 20 bases sitting between them. Germline V gene data show CDR1 as SGHRS and CDR2 as YFSETQ. The CDR3 nucleotides read TGCGCCAGCCACACTGCAGGCGGTTCTAGCTCCTACAATGAGCAGTTCTTC. Protein sequence: CASHTAGGSSSYNEQFF.

The J gene is TRBJ1-2, the V gene TRBV29-1; 9 nucleotides line up with TRBD1. The length of the CDR3 is 13 residues. The trim removed 5 bases at V and 8 bases at J, leaving 9 bases unmatched. Per germline, CDR1 SQVTM and CDR2 ANQGSEA. The DNA for the CDR3 is TGCAGCGTTTACGGACAGGGGTTTTTAGGCTACACCTTC. It is translated as CSVYGQGFLGYTF.

The chain employs TRBV15 and TRBJ1-5; D perhaps matches TRBD1 (5 bases). V shed 5 bases and J shed 4 bases, with 24 bases lying between them. CDR1 and CDR2 from the germline V gene are LNHNV and YYDKDF (reference sequence). The CDR3 is made up of 18 amino acids. CDR3 region: CATSLPWGEEGSNQPQHF. CDR3 DNA: TGTGCCACCAGCCTACCCTGGGGGGAGGAGGGCTCAAATCAGCCCCAGCATTTT.

The CDR3 loop is CASSLEFGDTEAFF. DNA of the CDR3: TGCGCCAGCAGCTTGGAATTCGGAGACACTGAAGCTTTCTTT. The rearrangement uses TRBV5-1 and TRBJ1-1; D unresolved. Trimming cost V 0 bases and J 3 bases, with 9 bases left between them. CDR1 and CDR2 from the germline V gene are SGHRS and YFSETQ. The CDR3 extends over 14 amino acids.

Ten or more counts support this clonotype. The chain has TRBV29-1 and TRBJ2-7, with 16 bases lining up with TRBD2. The ends lost 3 bases at V and 6 bases at J; junction bases unmatched: 8. The CDR3 has 16 residues. Germline-derived CDR1 and CDR2 are SQVTM and ANQGSEA. The CDR3 sequence is CSVEGLAGGPRGEQYF. CDR3 in DNA: TGCAGCGTTGAGGGACTAGCGGGAGGGCCGAGAGGCGAGCAGTACTTC.

V usage is TRBV4-1 and J usage is TRBJ2-3; D is ambiguous. CDR1 is MGHRA, CDR2 YSYEKL, per germline. The CDR3 is 16 residues long. The V end was cut by 0 bases, the J end by 0 bases, with 10 bases between. The CDR3 DNA reads TGCGCCAGCAGCCAAGATCGATTGACAAGCACAGATACGCAGTATTTT. It encodes CASSQDRLTSTDTQYF.